Detailed here is one T cell receptor (beta chain). The antigen remains unidentified. The data are from a study of cytomegalovirus exposure and HLA in healthy donors. General study points: Earlier analysis looked at TCR beta V segments, and most were productive about 87% or about 30% of the time. When a later analysis compared HLA-associated TCR beta chains with equally common others, the HLA-associated chains turned out to be more clonally expanded and to have lower generation probabilities.

The study ran its PCR with 60 Vbeta and 13 Jbeta primers. Profiled with immunoSEQ multiplex PCR; TCRdb holds only in-frame clones, not every one. The sample lists around 110,000 clones, under 80% occurring once. Trimming shortened V by 4 bases and J by 3 bases, and 16 bases separated the two germline ends. The CDR3 totals 15 residues. CDR1 is MNHNS and CDR2 is SASEGT in the germline V gene. The sequence was collected from a man aged 55 to 69 in good health and CMV-seronegative. The source material was PBMCs. The chain links TRBV6-1 to TRBJ2-7, with D perhaps matching TRBD1 (6 bases). CDR3 coding DNA: TGTGCCAGCAGTGCCCAGAGTACCAGGGGCTACGAGCAGTACGTC. Amino acids: CASSAQSTRGYEQYV.